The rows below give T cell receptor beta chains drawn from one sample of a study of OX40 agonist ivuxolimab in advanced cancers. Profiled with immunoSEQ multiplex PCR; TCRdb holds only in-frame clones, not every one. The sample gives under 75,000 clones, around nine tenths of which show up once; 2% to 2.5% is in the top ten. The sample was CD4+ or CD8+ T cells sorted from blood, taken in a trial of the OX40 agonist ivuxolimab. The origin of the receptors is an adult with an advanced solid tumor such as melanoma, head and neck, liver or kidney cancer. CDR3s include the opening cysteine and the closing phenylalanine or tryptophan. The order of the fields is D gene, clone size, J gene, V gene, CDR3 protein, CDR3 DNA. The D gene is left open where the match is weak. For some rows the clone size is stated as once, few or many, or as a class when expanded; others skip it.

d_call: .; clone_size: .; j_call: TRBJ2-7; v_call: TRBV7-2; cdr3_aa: CASSLGFGGQTYEQYF; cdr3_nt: TGTGCCAGCAGCTTAGGGTTCGGGGGGCAGACCTACGAGCAGTACTTC
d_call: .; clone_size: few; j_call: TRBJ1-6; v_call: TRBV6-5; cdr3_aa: CASSYGNSPLHF; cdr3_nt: TGTGCCAGCAGTTACGGCAATTCACCCCTCCACTTT
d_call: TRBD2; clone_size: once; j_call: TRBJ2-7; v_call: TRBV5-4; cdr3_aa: CASSQAGTSEQYF; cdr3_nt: TGTGCCAGCAGCCAAGCCGGGACTAGCGAGCAGTACTTC
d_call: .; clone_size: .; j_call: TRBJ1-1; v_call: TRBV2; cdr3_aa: CASRVAGENTEAFF; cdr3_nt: TGTGCCAGCAGAGTGGCAGGTGAGAACACTGAAGCTTTCTTT
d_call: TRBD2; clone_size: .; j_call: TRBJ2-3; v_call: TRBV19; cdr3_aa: CASSTPGLAGNTDTQYF; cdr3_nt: TGTGCCAGTAGTACTCCGGGACTAGCGGGGAACACAGATACGCAGTATTTT
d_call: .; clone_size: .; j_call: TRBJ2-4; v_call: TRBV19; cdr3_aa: CASSIRLAKNIQYF; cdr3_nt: TGTGCCAGTAGTATAAGACTAGCCAAAAACATTCAGTACTTC
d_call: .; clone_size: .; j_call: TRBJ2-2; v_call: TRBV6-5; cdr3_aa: CASSVGLNTGELFF; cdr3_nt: TGTGCCAGCAGCGTGGGCCTGAACACCGGGGAGCTGTTTTTT
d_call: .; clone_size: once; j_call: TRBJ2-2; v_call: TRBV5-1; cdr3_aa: CASSTRRGPGELFF; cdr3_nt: TGCGCCAGCAGCACCAGGCGGGGTCCCGGGGAGCTGTTTTTT
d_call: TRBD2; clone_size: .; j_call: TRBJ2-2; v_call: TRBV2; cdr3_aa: CASSGGRGGAGTGELFF; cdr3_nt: TGTGCCAGCAGCGGGGGCCGGGGGGGCGCGGGCACCGGGGAGCTGTTTTTT
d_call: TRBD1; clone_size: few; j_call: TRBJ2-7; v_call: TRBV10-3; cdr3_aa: CAISAGTGRNYEQYF; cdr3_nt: TGTGCCATCAGTGCAGGGACAGGGAGGAACTACGAGCAGTACTTC
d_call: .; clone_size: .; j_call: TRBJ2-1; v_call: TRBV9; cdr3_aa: CASSPNRVVLNEQFF; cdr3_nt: TGTGCCAGCAGCCCTAACAGGGTGGTCTTGAATGAGCAGTTCTTC
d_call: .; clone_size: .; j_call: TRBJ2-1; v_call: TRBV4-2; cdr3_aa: CASSQGSAGYNEQFF; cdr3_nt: TGTGCCAGCAGCCAAGGCAGCGCGGGATACAATGAGCAGTTCTTC